This section outlines one TCR beta chain sequence together with its context. Its antigen is still unknown. Germline V gene lookup returns CDR1 MDHEN and CDR2 SYDVKM. This CDR3 is built from 18 residues. V lost 3 bases to trimming and J lost 1 base, with 18 bases between them. The data originate from a study of cytomegalovirus exposure and HLA in healthy donors. On the study more broadly: Findings of an earlier analysis included under 140 million unique TCR beta sequences from 190 million or so T cells.

Findings of the study overall: Later findings reportedly placed an Asian-associated ancestry cluster below the approximately 650-donor mean for N-insertions. In a later analysis, most CMV-associated TCR beta chains appeared HLA-restricted. A later analysis linked 15,000 to 20,000 TCR beta sequences to HLA alleles at 0.05 false discovery rate.

Amplification used 60 Vbeta primers and 13 Jbeta primers. Libraries were prepared by immunoSEQ multiplex PCR; TCRdb keeps only in-frame clonotypes and omits some of them. The data show approximately 120,000 clones, over 75% seen once. Sequencing input: PBMCs. The sequence came from a man between 40 and 49 years old in good health and CMV-seropositive. This chain joins TRBV28 and TRBJ2-2; tentative D call: TRBD1 (6 bases). The chain's CDR3 is CASSFKGTGQLNTGELFF. DNA of the CDR3: TGTGCCAGCAGTTTCAAGGGAACCGGACAGTTGAACACCGGGGAGCTGTTTTTT.